This record concerns one T cell receptor (beta chain) sequence. Its antigen is unidentified. The CDR3 runs to 14 residues. V gave up 4 bases and J gave up 5 bases, with 9 bases separating them. Germline CDR1 is SNHLY and CDR2 is FYNNEI. This entry belongs to a study of CD4+ T cells in melanoma. The study, taken as a whole, reports: Neoantigen-specific CD4+ T cells in melanoma reportedly had diverse differentiation states. CD8+ T cell, macrophage and B cell function reportedly correlated with neoantigen-specific CD4+ T cells.

The protocol was immunoSEQ multiplex PCR, while the TCRdb copy is restricted to in-frame clones and leaves out a portion. The repertoire includes around 6,600 clones, less than 75% of them detected once, and roughly 20% sits in the top ten. This sequence joins TRBV2 and TRBJ1-6; unclear D gene. This receptor was identified in a human donor with melanoma. Sequencing used cells from a culture (not recorded whether cultured in vitro). This chain's CDR3 is CASSVLRNNSPLHF. The CDR3, as DNA: TGTGCCAGCAGTGTTCTCAGAAATAATTCACCCCTCCACTTT. Complete variable domain (other parts from reference TRBV2 and TRBJ1-6): EPEVTQTPSHQVTQMGQEVILRCVPISNHLYFYWYRQILGQKVEFLVSFYNNEISEKSEIFDDQFSVERPDGSNFTLKIRSTKLEDSAMYFCASSVLRNNSPLHFGNGTRLTVT.